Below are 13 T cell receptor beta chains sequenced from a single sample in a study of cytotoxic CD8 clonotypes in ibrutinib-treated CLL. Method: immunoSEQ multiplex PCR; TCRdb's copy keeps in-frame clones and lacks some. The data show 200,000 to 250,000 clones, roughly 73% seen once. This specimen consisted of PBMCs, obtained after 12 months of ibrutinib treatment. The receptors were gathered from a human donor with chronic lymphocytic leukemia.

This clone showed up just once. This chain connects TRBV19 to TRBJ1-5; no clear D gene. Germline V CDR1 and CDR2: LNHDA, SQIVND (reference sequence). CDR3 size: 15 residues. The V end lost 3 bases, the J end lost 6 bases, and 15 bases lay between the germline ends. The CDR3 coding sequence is TGTGCCAGTAGTATCAGTAGGTTCCGGGGTCAGCCCCAGCATTTT. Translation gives CASSISRFRGQPQHF.

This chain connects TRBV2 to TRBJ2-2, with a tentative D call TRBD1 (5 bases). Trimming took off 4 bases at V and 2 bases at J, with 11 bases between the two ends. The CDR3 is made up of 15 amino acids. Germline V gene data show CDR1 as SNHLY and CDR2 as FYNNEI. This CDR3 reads CASSGQNLNTGELFF. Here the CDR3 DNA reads TGTGCCAGCAGTGGACAGAACCTTAACACCGGGGAGCTGTTTTTT. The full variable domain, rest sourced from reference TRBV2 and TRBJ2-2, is EPEVTQTPSHQVTQMGQEVILRCVPISNHLYFYWYRQILGQKVEFLVSFYNNEISEKSEIFDDQFSVERPDGSNFTLKIRSTKLEDSAMYFCASSGQNLNTGELFFGEGSRLTVL.

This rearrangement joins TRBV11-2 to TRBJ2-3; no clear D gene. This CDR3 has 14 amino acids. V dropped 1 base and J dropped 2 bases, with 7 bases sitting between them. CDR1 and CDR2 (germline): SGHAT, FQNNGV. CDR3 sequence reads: CASSLAEVTDTQYF. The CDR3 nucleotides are TGTGCCAGCAGCTTAGCAGAGGTCACAGATACGCAGTATTTT. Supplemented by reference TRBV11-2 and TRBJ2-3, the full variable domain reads EAGVAQSPRYKIIEKRQSVAFWCNPISGHATLYWYQQILGQGPKLLIQFQNNGVVDDSQLPKDRFSAERLKGVDSTLKIQPAKLEDSAVYLCASSLAEVTDTQYFGPGTRLTVL.

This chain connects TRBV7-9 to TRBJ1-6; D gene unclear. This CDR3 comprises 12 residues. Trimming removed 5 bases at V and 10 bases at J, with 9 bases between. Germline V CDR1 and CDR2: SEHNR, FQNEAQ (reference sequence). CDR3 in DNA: TGTGCCAGCAGCGCCGGATACTCACCCCTCCACTTT. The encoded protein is CASSAGYSPLHF.

CDR3: CASSTAGTDTQYF. The DNA for the CDR3 is TGTGCCAGTAGTACCGCAGGCACAGATACGCAGTATTTT. This chain uses TRBV19 with TRBJ2-3; D remains unclear. V lost 4 bases to trimming and J lost 1 base, with 6 bases between them. Looked up from germline, CDR1 is LNHDA and CDR2 is SQIVND (reference sequence). The CDR3 runs 13 residues.

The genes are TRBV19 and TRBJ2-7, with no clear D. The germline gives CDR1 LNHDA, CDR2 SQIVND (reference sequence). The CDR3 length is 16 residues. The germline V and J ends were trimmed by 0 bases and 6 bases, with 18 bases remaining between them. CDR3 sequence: CASSIELQGWASEQYF. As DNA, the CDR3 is TGTGCCAGTAGTATAGAACTCCAAGGTTGGGCGAGCGAGCAGTACTTC.

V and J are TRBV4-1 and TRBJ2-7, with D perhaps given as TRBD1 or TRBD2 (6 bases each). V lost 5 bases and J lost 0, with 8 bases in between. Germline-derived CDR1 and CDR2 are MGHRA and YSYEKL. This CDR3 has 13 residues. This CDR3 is CASSAGHSYEQYF. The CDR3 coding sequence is TGCGCCAGCAGCGCGGGACACTCCTACGAGCAGTACTTC.

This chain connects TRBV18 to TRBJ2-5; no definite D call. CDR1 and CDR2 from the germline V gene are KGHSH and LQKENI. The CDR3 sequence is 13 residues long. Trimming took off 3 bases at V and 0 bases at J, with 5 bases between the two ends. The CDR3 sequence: CASSPGHQETQYF. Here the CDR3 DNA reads TGTGCCAGCTCACCCGGGCACCAAGAGACCCAGTACTTC.

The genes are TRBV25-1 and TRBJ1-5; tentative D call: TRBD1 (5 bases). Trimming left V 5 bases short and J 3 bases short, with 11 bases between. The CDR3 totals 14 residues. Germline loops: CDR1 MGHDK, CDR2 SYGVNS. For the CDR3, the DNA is TGTGCCAGCAGTAGGGACGGACTCAATCAGCCCCAGCATTTT. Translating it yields CASSRDGLNQPQHF.

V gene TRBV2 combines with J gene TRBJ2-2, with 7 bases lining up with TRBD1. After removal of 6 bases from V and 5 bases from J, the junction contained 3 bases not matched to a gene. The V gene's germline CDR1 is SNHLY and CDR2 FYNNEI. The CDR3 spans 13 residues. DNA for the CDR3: TGTGCCAGCAGGTACAGGGGAACCGGGGAGCTGTTTTTT. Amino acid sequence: CASRYRGTGELFF.

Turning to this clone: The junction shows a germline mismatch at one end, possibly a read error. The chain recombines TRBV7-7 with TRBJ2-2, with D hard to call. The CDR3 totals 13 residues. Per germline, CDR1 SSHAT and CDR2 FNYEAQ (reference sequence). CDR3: CASSLTNTGELFF. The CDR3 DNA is TGTGCTAGCAGCTTAACAAACACCGGGGAGCTGTTTTTT.

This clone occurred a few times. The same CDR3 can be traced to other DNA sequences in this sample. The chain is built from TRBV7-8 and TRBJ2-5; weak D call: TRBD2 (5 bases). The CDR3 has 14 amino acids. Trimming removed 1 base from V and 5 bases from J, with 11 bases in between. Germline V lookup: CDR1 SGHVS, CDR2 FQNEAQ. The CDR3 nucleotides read TGTGCCAGCAGCTTAGAGCTAGCCGGTGAGACCCAGTACTTC. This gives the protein CASSLELAGETQYF.

CDR3 region: CASSQGYAGNEQFF. The CDR3, as DNA: TGTGCCAGCAGTCAGGGTTACGCGGGCAATGAGCAGTTCTTC. The rearrangement uses TRBV27 and TRBJ2-1, with D tentatively TRBD1 or TRBD2 (5 bases each). The CDR3 runs 14 residues. V was shortened by 5 bases and J by 6 bases, with 14 bases between the two germline ends. CDR1 and CDR2 (germline): MNHEY, SMNVEV (reference sequence).